Listed here are 9 T cell receptor beta chains from one sample, sequenced in a study of shared clonotypes between healthy human individuals. Sequencing was performed with immunoSEQ multiplex PCR; in TCRdb, only in-frame clones are kept and a portion is missing. The sample has approximately 2.1 million clones, 80% to 95% seen once. Sequencing was carried out using naive CD4+ T cells from PBMCs. Indicated subset: CD45RA+ positively selected. The receptor source for this set is a man aged 18 to 29 in good health. Some clones in this sample may be carry-over from other donors' samples.

The chain joins TRBV6-5 to TRBJ1-4; D is uncertain. This CDR3 spans 14 amino acids. CDR1 and CDR2 from the germline V gene are MNHEY and SVGAGI. The V end lost 2 bases, the J end lost 0 bases, and 4 bases lay between the germline ends. The CDR3 sequence: CASSYDATNEKLFF. The CDR3 DNA is TGTGCCAGCAGTTACGATGCAACTAATGAAAAACTGTTTTTT.

The chain links TRBV5-1 to TRBJ2-7; a possible D gene is TRBD1 (5 bases). Deletions cut 1 base from V and 4 bases from J, with 9 bases between. Germline-derived CDR1 and CDR2 are SGHRS and YFSETQ. The CDR3 sequence is 13 residues long. The CDR3 nucleotides are TGCGCCAGCAGCTTGACCGGACAATACGAGCAGTACTTC. Its protein is CASSLTGQYEQYF.

Comment on this clone: Other DNA sequences within the sample encode an identical CDR3. CDR3 bases: TGCAGCGTTGGTCGGGGAGCCTACGAGCAGTACTTC. Its protein product is CSVGRGAYEQYF. V usage is TRBV29-1 and J usage is TRBJ2-7; D perhaps matches TRBD2 (5 bases). Trimming removed 4 bases at V and 2 bases at J, with 9 bases between. Germline CDR1 is SQVTM and CDR2 is ANQGSEA. The CDR3 consists of 12 residues.

Concerning this clone: Within the sample, other DNA sequences also encode this same CDR3. This chain uses TRBV6-1 with TRBJ2-7, with D possibly TRBD1 on 6 matching bases. With 2 bases removed from V and 5 bases from J, the gap between germline ends came to 7 bases. The CDR3 has 12 residues. CDR1 and CDR2 from the germline V gene are MNHNS and SASEGT. In DNA, the CDR3 is TGTGCCAGCAGTGAAACAGGGAACGAGCAGTACTTC. Its protein is CASSETGNEQYF.

The chain employs TRBV6-1 and TRBJ1-2, with D possibly TRBD1 on 6 matching bases. The germline gives CDR1 MNHNS, CDR2 SASEGT. V lost 4 bases and J lost 3, with 9 bases in between. This CDR3 contains 13 residues. The CDR3 sequence is CASSAQGHYGYTF. CDR3 in DNA: TGTGCCAGCAGTGCACAGGGACACTATGGCTACACCTTC.

J is TRBJ1-5 and V is TRBV5-6, with TRBD1 matching over 7 bases. The CDR3 loop spans 16 amino acids. Germline V CDR1 and CDR2: SGHDT, YYEEEE. The J segment lost 4 bases and the V segment lost 3 bases, leaving 10 bases of the junction unmatched. CDR3 sequence reads: CASSSGGGTVNQPQHF. The CDR3 nucleotides are TGTGCCAGCAGCTCGGGTGGGGGGACAGTGAATCAGCCCCAGCATTTT.

The rearrangement joins TRBV5-1 to TRBJ2-7, with 7 positions matching TRBD1. The J segment lost 0 bases and the V segment lost 3 bases, leaving 15 bases of the junction unmatched. Germline V gene sequence: CDR1 SGHRS, CDR2 YFSETQ. This CDR3 is built from 18 residues. CDR3 nucleotides: TGCGCCAGCAGCTCCAGACCACAAGGACAGGCCGCCTCCTACGAGCAGTACTTC. Its protein product is CASSSRPQGQAASYEQYF.

A word on this clone: One junction end does not reproduce the germline sequence, and a read error may be involved. The chain uses TRBV28 and TRBJ1-5; D call uncertain. Germline V gene data show CDR1 as MDHEN and CDR2 as SYDVKM. There are 14 residues in the CDR3. The DNA for the CDR3 is TGTGACAGCAGACCGGGCAGTAGCAATCAGCCCCAGCATTTT. Translation gives CDSRPGSSNQPQHF.

The chain uses TRBV27 and TRBJ2-3; D is ambiguous. The CDR3 is made up of 13 amino acids. The V end was cut by 0 bases, the J end by 6 bases, with 7 bases between. Per the germline V gene, CDR1 is MNHEY and CDR2 is SMNVEV (reference sequence). CDR3 DNA sequence: TGTGCCAGCAGTTTATCCGGGTCCGATACGCAGTATTTT. This codes for CASSLSGSDTQYF.